Listed below are T cell receptor beta chains from one sample, sequenced in a study of T cell responses to AZD1222 COVID-19 vaccine. TCRdb's table, derived via immunoSEQ multiplex PCR, lists solely in-frame clones and lacks some. The repertoire has about 90,000 clones, 88% of them found once; the top ten carry 10%. The sample was peripheral blood, taken on day 0 of MenACWY control vaccination. The receptors derive from an adult in good health. CDR3s include the opening cysteine and the closing phenylalanine or tryptophan. The D gene is left open where the match is weak. Expanded clones get a size class; other rows say once, few or many, or leave the size out.

abundance	d_gene	j_gene	v_gene	CDR3nt	CDR3aa
-	TRBD2	TRBJ2-5	TRBV19	TGTGCCAGTAGTCCCACGGCGGGGGGTCAAGAGACCCAGTACTTC	CASSPTAGGQETQYF
-	TRBD1	TRBJ1-5	TRBV5-4	TGTGCCAGCAGCACGGACAGGGGCAATCAGCCCCAGCATTTT	CASSTDRGNQPQHF
-	TRBD2	TRBJ2-1	TRBV12-3/TRBV12-4	TGTGCCAGCAGACCCGGGGGGTATGAGCAGTTCTTC	CASRPGGYEQFF
-	TRBD1	TRBJ1-5	TRBV7-8	TGTGCCAGCAGCTTAGCCCGGACAGGGCCCTATTATAGCAATCAGCCCCAGCATTTT	CASSLARTGPYYSNQPQHF
-	TRBD2	TRBJ2-7	TRBV24-1	TGTGCCACCAGTGAAGCGGGGGGCCCCACCTACGAGCAGTACTTC	CATSEAGGPTYEQYF
few	-	TRBJ1-2	TRBV4-1	TGCGCCAGCAGCCAACGTTTTGGGGGCGACTATGGCTACACCTTC	CASSQRFGGDYGYTF
few	-	TRBJ1-1	TRBV6-6	TGTGCCAGTACCTCGGGGGTGCGGGACACTGAAGCTTTCTTT	CASTSGVRDTEAFF
-	-	TRBJ2-2	TRBV7-2	TGTGCCAGCAGCCCCCTCCCCACCGGGGAGCTGTTTTTT	CASSPLPTGELFF
-	-	TRBJ1-2	TRBV11-2	TGTGCCAGCAGCTTAGAAGGACGGTCCTATGGCTACACCTTC	CASSLEGRSYGYTF
-	-	TRBJ1-6	TRBV9	TGTGCCAGCAGCCTGACAGAGAGCTCCTATAATTCACCCCTCCACTTT	CASSLTESSYNSPLHF
-	-	TRBJ2-1	TRBV6-5	TGTGCCAGCACCGCGCCCAGGGGGGCGTACAATGAGCAGTTCTTC	CASTAPRGAYNEQFF
-	-	TRBJ1-1	TRBV14	TGTGCCAGCAGCCAAGATTGGGTAACTGAAGCTTTCTTT	CASSQDWVTEAFF
-	-	TRBJ1-5	TRBV2	TGTGCCAGCAGTGTCTTCGGTCAGGGAGTGGGTCAGCCCCAGCATTTT	CASSVFGQGVGQPQHF
-	-	TRBJ1-1	TRBV19	TGTGCCAGTAGTAAGGTAGGGGGGATGAACACTGAAGCTTTCTTT	CASSKVGGMNTEAFF
-	-	TRBJ1-6	TRBV12-1	TGTGCCAGCACCTACCGGGACACGGCCAATTCACCCCTCCACTTT	CASTYRDTANSPLHF
-	TRBD2	TRBJ2-5	TRBV7-9	TGTGCCAGCAGCTTAGGACTAGCGGGGGGGCTTGAGACCCAGTACTTC	CASSLGLAGGLETQYF